Reported below is one TCR beta chain. Its antigen is as yet unknown. Germline V gives CDR1 MNHNY, CDR2 SVGAGI (reference sequence). This CDR3 spans 15 amino acids. V dropped 5 bases and J dropped 8; count of bases not matched to a gene: 9. Single viable CD3+CD4+CD8-CD45RO+ cells were sorted as the memory CD4+ T cells. This entry comes from a study of memory CD4+ T cells and cytomegalovirus serostatus. General study findings and limits: The CMV-associated TCR signature appears largely within the CD4+ memory repertoire. Of under 200 reported CMV TCRbeta sequences, about 70 were found in memory CD4+ repertoires.

Libraries were prepared by immunoSEQ multiplex PCR; TCRdb keeps only in-frame clonotypes and omits some of them. This repertoire shows 50,000 to 65,000 clones, over 60% found once; its top ten account for more than 1.1%. The rearrangement links TRBV6-6 to TRBJ2-1, with 10 positions matching TRBD2. Material: memory CD4+ T cells from blood. The origin of this receptor is an adult in good health and CMV-seropositive. The CDR3 DNA reads TGTGCCAGCAGTAAACTAGCGGGGTATGGGGATGAGCAGTTCTTC. As protein: CASSKLAGYGDEQFF.